This T cell receptor beta chain comes out of a study of T-cell reconstitution after alpha-beta-depleted transplantation in children. General study findings and limits: Several hundred expanded graft clones reportedly supplied alpha-beta T cells about two months after transplant. The origin of high day-60 TCRbeta diversity in some patients lay in surviving recipient T cells and thymic progenitors.

The CDR3 is 9 amino acids. The V end was cut by 10 bases, the J end by 6 bases, with 7 bases between. The germline V gene encodes CDR1 MNHEY and CDR2 SMNVEV (reference sequence). This clonotype has at least ten counts. Antigen unknown. Preparation of the TCRbeta library used unique molecular identifiers. TCRdb called the PCR reads again in MiXCR, with one record for every CDR3 protein. The data contain about 830,000 distinct CDR3 sequences, approximately 15% of them singletons. This chain connects TRBV27 to TRBJ2-7; the D is unclear. The specimen was PBMCs, mostly from graft donor cells, collected 360 days after TCRalphabeta/CD19-depleted stem cell transplant. The TCR was taken from a male patient aged 10 to 17 who had a stem cell transplant for acute lymphoblastic leukemia, so the T cells may come from the graft donor. CDR3 sequence reads: CANKSEQYF. The CDR3, as DNA: TGTGCCAACAAAAGCGAGCAGTACTTC.